Sequencing of this TCR beta chain was carried out in a study of beta chain features in type 1 diabetes (dated by TCRdb to between 2018 and 2020). Study-wide context: Patients and healthy donors did not differ in mean age, gender distribution, total cell number or subset yield. Naive and central memory subsets were obtained from all 28 donors, but regulatory and stem cell-like memory subsets were isolated from only 8 patients and about 8 healthy donors. Across all samples, around 99 million sorted cells were examined, and cell number per subset correlated strongly with RNA yield. In the study, TCRB repertoires of sorted circulating CD4+ T cell subsets from recently diagnosed type 1 diabetes patients were compared with those of matched healthy donors.

Looking up the germline V gene yields CDR1 SGHRS and CDR2 YFSETQ. V gives up 1 base and J gives up 5 bases, and the segment between their germline ends measures 25 bases. The CDR3 contains 18 residues, cysteine and phenylalanine counted. The entry retains the CDR3 DNA only, 54 bases that are in frame from base 1. What the study reported, not specific to this receptor: Only small numbers of individuals were included in the HLA sub-analyses, which left unresolved whether HLA type had any influence on TCRB rearrangement. Because cDNA was sequenced instead of genomic DNA, activated cells with high expression could be over-represented, although the groups did not differ in activation or CD3 levels. Naive, central memory and regulatory TCRB repertoires appeared to be more similar among patients than among healthy donors. PCR may preferentially amplify shorter templates, but because patient and control samples were amplified and corrected together, any resulting skew would affect both groups equally. In all four CD4+ subsets, TCRB CDR3 length was moderately but significantly shorter in type 1 diabetes patients. At VDJ recombination sites, type 1 diabetes patients had fewer insertions and more deleted nucleotides, which implies abnormalities in thymic rearrangement.

A remark on this clone: Its target antigen remains unknown. No qualities accompany the bases; no much larger clone lies one base away.

A single peripheral blood draw of about 116 mL on average was collected from each donor into heparinised tubes. Using a panel that included CD45RO, CCR7, CD25, CD127, CD95 and CD27, naive, central memory, regulatory and stem cell-like memory CD4+ T cells were sorted on a BD FACSAria II. Every sorted population had a purity above 95%. PBMCs were isolated right away by Lymphoprep density gradient centrifugation and were stained directly, without culture. To minimize batch effects, samples were stained and sorted in pairs, one healthy donor with one patient per experiment. All of the isolated RNA was reverse transcribed with the High Capacity cDNA Reverse Transcription Kit, so expressed TCRB transcripts were sequenced. Deep immunoSEQ sequencing was applied to naive, central memory and regulatory T cell samples, giving an average of around 4 million total reads per sample. Sorted cells were lysed in RLT buffer, and RNA was extracted using DNase-treated RNeasy Micro or Mini kits according to cell number. To prevent cross-contamination, every cell subset was processed on its own, while patient and healthy donor samples were processed together. The immunoSEQ multiplex PCR was used to amplify TCRB sequences from cDNA, yielding 87-bp fragments that span the CDR3 region. Amplicons were sequenced on the Illumina HiSeq platform. Turning to the authors' computational methods: Synthetic template baselines were used to correct PCR bias computationally, reads within Hamming distance 2 were collapsed together, and singletons that could not be merged were discarded. Reads were aligned to IMGT to assign V, D and J genes, CDR3 length, and insertions or deletions at six rearrangement sites. Within each subset, clonotype counts were normalized to the number of sorted cells before true diversity and Gini coefficients were calculated with the tcR R package. Repertoire sharing was quantified using the overlap coefficient calculated on TCRB nucleotide sequences. TCRdb mirrors the immuneACCESS table, restricted to in-frame sequences. Some clones are absent from its copies; in checked studies, under half trace to an unresolved V gene, and the reason for the others is unknown. The V and J calls and clone size were taken over from that table, and D and trimming were inferred from the DNA. The table for this sample lists more than 120,000 clones; 10% to 15% of them were counted only once. 1.3% of the sample goes to the ten largest clones.

This TCR came from a man aged 18 to 29 with type 1 diabetes. Sequencing used central memory CD4+ T cells from blood. Recombination linked TRBV5-1 to TRBJ2-7, with TRBD1 perhaps the D gene, on 5 matching bases. This receptor has the CDR3 CASSLKRATSDTADEQYF. The DNA sequence follows: TGCGCCAGCAGCTTGAAGCGAGCCACCTCGGACACCGCCGACGAGCAGTACTTC.